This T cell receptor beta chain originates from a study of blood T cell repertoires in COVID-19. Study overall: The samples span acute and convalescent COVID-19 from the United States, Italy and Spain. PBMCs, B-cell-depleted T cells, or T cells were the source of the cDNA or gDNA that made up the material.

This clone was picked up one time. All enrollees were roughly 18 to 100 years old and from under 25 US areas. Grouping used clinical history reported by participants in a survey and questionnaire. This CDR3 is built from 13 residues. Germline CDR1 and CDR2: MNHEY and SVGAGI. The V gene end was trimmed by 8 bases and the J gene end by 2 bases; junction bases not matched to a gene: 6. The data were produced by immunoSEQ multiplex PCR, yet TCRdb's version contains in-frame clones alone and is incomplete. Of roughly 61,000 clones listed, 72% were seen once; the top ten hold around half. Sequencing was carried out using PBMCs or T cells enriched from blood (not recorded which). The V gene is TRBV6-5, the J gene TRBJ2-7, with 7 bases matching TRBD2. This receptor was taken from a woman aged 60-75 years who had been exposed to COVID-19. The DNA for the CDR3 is TGTGCCAGCCGAACTAGCGACACCTACGAGCAGTACTTC. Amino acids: CASRTSDTYEQYF.